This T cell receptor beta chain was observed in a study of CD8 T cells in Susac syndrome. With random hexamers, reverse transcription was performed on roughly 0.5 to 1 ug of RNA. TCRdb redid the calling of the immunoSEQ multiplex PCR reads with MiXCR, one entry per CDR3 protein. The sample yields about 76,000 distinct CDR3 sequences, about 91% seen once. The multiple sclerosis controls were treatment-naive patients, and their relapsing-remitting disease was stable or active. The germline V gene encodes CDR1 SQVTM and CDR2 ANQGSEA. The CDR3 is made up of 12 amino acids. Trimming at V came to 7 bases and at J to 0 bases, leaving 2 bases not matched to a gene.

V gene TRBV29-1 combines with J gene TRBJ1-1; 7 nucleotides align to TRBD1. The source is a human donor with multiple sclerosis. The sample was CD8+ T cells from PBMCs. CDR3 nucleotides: TGCAGCGGAGGGGGCATGAACACTGAAGCTTTCTTT. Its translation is CSGGGMNTEAFF.